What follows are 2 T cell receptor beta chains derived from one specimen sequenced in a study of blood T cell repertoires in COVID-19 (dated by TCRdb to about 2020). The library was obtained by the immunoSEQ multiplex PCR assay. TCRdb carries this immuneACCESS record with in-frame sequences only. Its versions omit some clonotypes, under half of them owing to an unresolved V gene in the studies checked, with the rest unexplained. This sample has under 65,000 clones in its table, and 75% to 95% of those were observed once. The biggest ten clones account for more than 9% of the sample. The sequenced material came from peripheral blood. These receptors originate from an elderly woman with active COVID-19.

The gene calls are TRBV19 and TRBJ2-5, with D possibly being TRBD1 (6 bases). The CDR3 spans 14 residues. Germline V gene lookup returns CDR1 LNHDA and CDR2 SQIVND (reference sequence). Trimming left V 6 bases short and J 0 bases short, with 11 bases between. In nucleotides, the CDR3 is TGTGCCAGTAGCCGGGACATCAACCAAGAGACCCAGTACTTC. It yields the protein CASSRDINQETQYF.

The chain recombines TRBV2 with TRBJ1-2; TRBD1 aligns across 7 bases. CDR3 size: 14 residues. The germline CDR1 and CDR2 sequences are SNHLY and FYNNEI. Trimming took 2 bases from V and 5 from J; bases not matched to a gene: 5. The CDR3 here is CASSEFGTAYGYTF. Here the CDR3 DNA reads TGTGCCAGCAGTGAATTTGGGACAGCGTATGGCTACACCTTC. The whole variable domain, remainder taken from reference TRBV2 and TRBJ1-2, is EPEVTQTPSHQVTQMGQEVILRCVPISNHLYFYWYRQILGQKVEFLVSFYNNEISEKSEIFDDQFSVERPDGSNFTLKIRSTKLEDSAMYFCASSEFGTAYGYTFGSGTRLTVV.